Sequencing of this TCR beta chain was carried out in a study of identical twins. Whole-study findings and limits: Donors were not followed over many years; analysis was cross-sectional. Models underestimated out-of-frame TCR alpha sharing in monozygotic twins.

Through template switching, a universal primer site was introduced, and the cDNA contained unique molecular identifiers. MiXCR, run by TCRdb on the 5' RACE reads, gives a single entry per CDR3 protein. The profile shows around 250,000 distinct CDR3 sequences, about an eighth of them singletons. In its sample, this clonotype was seen a few times. No antigen is known for it. This CDR3 is 14 amino acids long. Trimming pared 1 base from V and 5 bases from J, leaving 11 bases between. Germline CDR1 SGHDN, CDR2 FVKESK. The same sample was also used in a study of yellow fever vaccine responses in identical twins. From that paper: Twins reportedly showed a vaccine T cell response that seemed partly convergent and partly personalized.

The genes are TRBV14 and TRBJ1-2; D is ambiguous. This clonotype originated in a woman between 18 and 29 years old in good health. Sequenced material: memory (CD45RO+) T cells sorted from blood. The DNA for the CDR3 is TGTGCCAGCAGCCAAGGGCAGGTCGGGTATGGCTACACCTTC. This encodes CASSQGQVGYGYTF.